The 7 T cell receptor beta chains in this list originate from one sample, sequenced in a study of T cells after yellow fever vaccination. A single record per CDR3 protein comes from TCRdb applying MiXCR to the 5' RACE reads. The sample holds a few hundred thousand distinct CDR3 sequences; less than 20% are singletons and the top ten take roughly 17%. The input for sequencing was PBMCs, taken 5 days after the first yellow fever vaccination. These receptor sequences come from a man between 18 and 35 years old who received the YFV17D yellow fever vaccine.

J is TRBJ2-2 and V is TRBV12-5, with 8 bases fitting TRBD1. The CDR3 spans 15 residues. The V gene end was trimmed by 6 bases and the J gene end by 7 bases; junction bases not matched to a gene: 10. Germline CDR1 and CDR2: LGHNT and FRNRAP. The CDR3 here is CASGKGQGASGELFF. The CDR3 region has the DNA TGTGCTAGTGGCAAGGGGCAGGGGGCGAGCGGGGAGCTGTTTTTT.

The chain carries TRBV7-2 and TRBJ2-7; a possible D gene is TRBD1 (6 bases). Germline assignment: CDR1 SGHTA and CDR2 FQGNSA. The CDR3 has 13 residues. With 3 bases removed from V and 7 bases from J, the gap between germline ends came to 13 bases. The CDR3 spells CASSFGGRGEQYV. In nucleotides, the CDR3 is TGTGCCAGCAGCTTTGGGGGCCGCGGGGAGCAGTACGTC.

This clonotype was detected once. This chain connects TRBV7-8 to TRBJ1-2; 9 nucleotides line up with TRBD1. CDR3 length: 15 amino acids. CDR1 is SGHVS and CDR2 is FQNEAQ in the germline V gene. Unmatched junction bases numbered 5, after V lost 2 bases and J lost 4 bases. CDR3 sequence reads: CASSLMGQGSYGYTF. CDR3 nucleotide sequence: TGTGCCAGCAGCTTAATGGGACAGGGAAGCTATGGCTACACCTTC. Together with reference TRBV7-8 and TRBJ1-2, the CDR3 gives the full variable domain: GAGVSQSPRYKVAKRGQDVALRCDPISGHVSLFWYQQALGQGPEFLTYFQNEAQLDKSGLPSDRFFAERPEGSVSTLKIQRTQQEDSAVYLCASSLMGQGSYGYTFGSGTRLTVV.

The rearrangement uses TRBV20-1 and TRBJ1-3; a possible D gene is TRBD1 (6 bases). This CDR3 has 13 residues. Trimming left V 6 bases short and J 8 bases short, with 17 bases between. Germline V gives CDR1 DFQATT, CDR2 SNEGSKA (reference sequence). DNA for the CDR3: TGCAGTGCCAAGACAGGCCGGGGGGACACCATATATTTT. Encoded protein: CSAKTGRGDTIYF.

This clonotype was picked up a small number of times. The chain recombines TRBV2 with TRBJ2-3; D is ambiguous. The germline V gene encodes CDR1 SNHLY and CDR2 FYNNEI. This CDR3 spans 13 amino acids. The V and J ends lost 7 bases and 3 bases respectively, with 11 bases between them. The CDR3 spells CASNNRPTDTQYF. The CDR3 DNA sequence: TGTGCCAGCAATAACCGACCTACAGATACGCAGTATTTT. The full variable domain, with the rest looked up from reference TRBV2 and TRBJ2-3, is EPEVTQTPSHQVTQMGQEVILRCVPISNHLYFYWYRQILGQKVEFLVSFYNNEISEKSEIFDDQFSVERPDGSNFTLKIRSTKLEDSAMYFCASNNRPTDTQYFGPGTRLTVL.

At least ten counts were recorded for this clonotype. This chain uses TRBV27 with TRBJ2-1, with D unresolved. Per the germline V gene, CDR1 is MNHEY and CDR2 is SMNVEV (reference sequence). With 3 bases removed from V and 9 bases from J, the gap between germline ends came to 9 bases. The CDR3 runs 12 residues. In DNA, the CDR3 is TGTGCCAGCAGTTTCCCAGTCGGTGAGCAGTTCTTC. Its translation: CASSFPVGEQFF.

This clonotype was picked up many times. This chain connects TRBV5-1 to TRBJ2-5, with TRBD1 matching over 7 bases. J was trimmed by 4 bases and V by 2 bases; bases with no gene match: 8. The germline CDR1 and CDR2 sequences are SGHRS and YFSETQ. The CDR3 loop spans 15 amino acids. Here the CDR3 reads CASSFSTGARETQYF. DNA for the CDR3: TGCGCCAGCAGCTTTTCAACAGGGGCTAGAGAGACCCAGTACTTC.